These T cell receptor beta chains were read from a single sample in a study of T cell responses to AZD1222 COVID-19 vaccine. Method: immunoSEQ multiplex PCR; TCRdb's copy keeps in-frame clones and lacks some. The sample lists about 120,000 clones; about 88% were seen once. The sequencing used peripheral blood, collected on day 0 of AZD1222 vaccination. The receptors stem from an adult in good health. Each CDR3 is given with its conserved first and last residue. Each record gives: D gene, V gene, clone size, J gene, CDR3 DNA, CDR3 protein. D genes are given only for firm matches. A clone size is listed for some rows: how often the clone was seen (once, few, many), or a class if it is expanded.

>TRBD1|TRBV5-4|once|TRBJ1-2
TGTGCCAGCAGCGAAGGGACAGCTAACTATGGCTACACCTTC
CASSEGTANYGYTF
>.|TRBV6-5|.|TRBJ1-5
TGTGCCGGTGGGGGCCTGGCCTCGGGCAATCAGCCCCAGCATTTT
CAGGGLASGNQPQHF
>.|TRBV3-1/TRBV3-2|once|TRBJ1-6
TGTGCCAGCAGCCAGGGGGCCCATTCACCCCTCCACTTT
CASSQGAHSPLHF
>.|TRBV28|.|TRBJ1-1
TGTGCCAGCAGCCGCCGCCGCGGGGCACCAGGGAGTGAAGCTTTCTTT
CASSRRRGAPGSEAFF
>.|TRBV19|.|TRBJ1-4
TGTGCCAGTAGTATAGATGGTGAGGAAAAACTGTTTTTT
CASSIDGEEKLFF
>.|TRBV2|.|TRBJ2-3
TGTGCCAGCAGTGATCCTCGTTTGGTTAGAGTGACAGATACGCAGTATTTT
CASSDPRLVRVTDTQYF
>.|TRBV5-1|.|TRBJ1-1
TGCGCCAGCAGCGACCCCCTTCGCGGCACTGAAGCTTTCTTT
CASSDPLRGTEAFF
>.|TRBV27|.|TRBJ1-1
TGTGCCAGCAGACACCAACAGACAGGGAACACTGAAGCTTTCTTT
CASRHQQTGNTEAFF
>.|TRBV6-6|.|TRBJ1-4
TGTGCCAGCAGCCCCAGCACGAATGAAAAACTGTTTTTT
CASSPSTNEKLFF
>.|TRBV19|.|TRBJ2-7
TGTGCCAGTAGCGGACAGTTATTCGGAGAGCAGTACTTC
CASSGQLFGEQYF
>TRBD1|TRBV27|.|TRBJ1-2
TGTGCCAGCATTTCCTCCTACAGGGGGCGGAACTATGGCTACACCTTC
CASISSYRGRNYGYTF
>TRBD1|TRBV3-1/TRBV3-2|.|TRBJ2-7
TGTGCCAGCAGCCAAAGGGTTACGTTGGGACAGGGCTCCTACGAGCAGTACTTC
CASSQRVTLGQGSYEQYF
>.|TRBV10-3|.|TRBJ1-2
TGTGCCATCAGTCCGGGAGGGAGTGTCAGTGGCTACACCTTC
CAISPGGSVSGYTF
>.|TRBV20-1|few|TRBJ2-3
TGCAGTGCTAGTCAGGGGCGGTTCGACACAGATACGCAGTATTTT
CSASQGRFDTDTQYF
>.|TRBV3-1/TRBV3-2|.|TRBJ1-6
TGTGCCAGCAGCCAAGAGTCGGGGCGCGGGAGTTCACCCCTCCACTTT
CASSQESGRGSSPLHF
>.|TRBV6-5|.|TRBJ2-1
TGTGCCAGCAGAGGGGACGGCGGAAACAATGAGCAGTTCTTC
CASRGDGGNNEQFF
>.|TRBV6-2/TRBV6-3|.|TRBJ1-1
TGTGCCAGCAGTTACGACAGTGAAGCTTTCTTT
CASSYDSEAFF
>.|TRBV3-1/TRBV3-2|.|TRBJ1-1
TGTGCCAGCAGCCGGGGCACGGAGAACACTGAAGCTTTCTTT
CASSRGTENTEAFF
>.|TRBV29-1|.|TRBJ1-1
TGCAGCGCTACGACAGGCCTGAACACTGAAGCTTTCTTT
CSATTGLNTEAFF
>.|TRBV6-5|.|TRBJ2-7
TGTGCCAGCAGTTTTTACCACAGCAGCTCCTACGAGCAGTACTTC
CASSFYHSSSYEQYF
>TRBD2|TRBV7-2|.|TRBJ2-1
TGTGCCAGCAGCTTATTCCCTAGCGGGGGCCCGCAGTTCTTC
CASSLFPSGGPQFF
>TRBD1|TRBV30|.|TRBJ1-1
TGTGCCTGGTTAGGGACAGCCCTTCTTCCATTGAACACTGAAGCTTTCTTT
CAWLGTALLPLNTEAFF